The 23 T cell receptor beta chains listed next were all sequenced from one sample in a study of cytomegalovirus exposure and HLA in healthy donors. PCR primers comprised 60 Vbeta and 13 Jbeta primers. Assay: immunoSEQ multiplex PCR; the TCRdb copy retains only in-frame clones and omits some. The sample lists approximately 300,000 clones, roughly four fifths occurring once. Sequenced: PBMCs. These receptors all come from a woman aged 40 to 55 in good health and CMV-seropositive.

The J gene is TRBJ1-5, the V gene TRBV9; 8 bases match TRBD1. The CDR3 contains 14 residues. Trimming at V came to 3 bases and at J to 5 bases, leaving 4 bases not matched to a gene. Germline V gene lookup returns CDR1 SGDLS and CDR2 YYNGEE. CDR3 sequence (DNA): TGTGCCAGCAGCGCAACAGGGGGGGATCAGCCCCAGCATTTT. Protein product: CASSATGGDQPQHF.

The chain is built from TRBV9 and TRBJ2-5; TRBD1 matches 7 bases. J lost 4 bases, V lost 2 bases, and 11 bases had no gene match. Germline loops: CDR1 SGDLS, CDR2 YYNGEE. This CDR3 region has 16 residues. Written as DNA, the CDR3 is TGTGCCAGCAGCGTCACAGGGGAATCGAATAGAGAGACCCAGTACTTC. Protein product: CASSVTGESNRETQYF.

The chain couples TRBV11-3 to TRBJ2-7; no definite D call. Germline V gene lookup returns CDR1 SGHNT and CDR2 YENEEA. The CDR3 consists of 12 residues. The V gene lost 0 bases and the J gene lost 6 bases, with 6 bases spanning the gap. The CDR3 region has the DNA TGTGCCAGCAGCTTAGAACGGTTCGAGCAGTACTTC. Amino acid sequence: CASSLERFEQYF.

The CDR3 sequence is CATSRDLNPTGAYGYTF. CDR3 DNA sequence: TGTGCCACCAGCAGAGATTTAAACCCAACAGGGGCCTATGGCTACACCTTC. The chain combines TRBV15 with TRBJ1-2, with TRBD1 matching over 7 bases. V lost 0 bases to trimming and J lost 4 bases; unmatched junction nucleotides: 11. Germline values: CDR1 LNHNV, CDR2 YYDKDF (reference sequence). This CDR3 has 17 amino acids.

The gene calls are TRBV7-9 and TRBJ2-5, with D tentatively TRBD1 (6 bases). V was cut by 4 bases and J by 1 base, with 13 bases left in between. The CDR3 loop spans 15 amino acids. Germline assignment: CDR1 SEHNR and CDR2 FQNEAQ (reference sequence). CDR3 protein: CASSSFGDIQETQYF. The CDR3 bases are TGTGCCAGCAGCTCGTTTGGGGACATCCAAGAGACCCAGTACTTC.

CDR3 sequence: CSAQTGGNSRAFF. CDR3 in DNA: TGCAGCGCCCAGACAGGGGGCAACTCCCGAGCTTTCTTT. The chain uses TRBV29-1 and TRBJ1-1, with 10 bases fitting TRBD1. Germline V gives CDR1 SQVTM, CDR2 ANQGSEA. The CDR3 covers 13 residues. The trim removed 7 bases at V and 10 bases at J, leaving 12 bases unmatched.

The V gene is TRBV19, the J gene TRBJ2-7; possibly TRBD1 for D (6 bases). Between the trimmed V and J ends, which lost 4 bases and 4 bases, there was a span of 17 bases. The CDR3 totals 15 residues. Germline assignment: CDR1 LNHDA and CDR2 SQIVND (reference sequence). In nucleotides, the CDR3 is TGTGCCAGTAGTAGGGGGCCGGGACAAATTTACGAGCAGTACTTC. It yields the protein CASSRGPGQIYEQYF.

This clone has just one count. The genes are TRBV19 and TRBJ1-2, with a weak D call TRBD1 (6 bases). Germline-derived CDR1 and CDR2 are LNHDA and SQIVND (reference sequence). CDR3 size: 16 residues. Trimming removed 6 bases at V and 0 bases at J, with 17 bases between. CDR3 protein: CASSRGGARTNYGYTF. CDR3 nucleotides: TGTGCCAGTAGCCGGGGGGGGGCCAGAACTAACTATGGCTACACCTTC.

The rearrangement uses TRBV18 and TRBJ1-5; 8 bases fit TRBD1. After removal of 3 bases from V and 9 bases from J, the junction contained 19 bases not matched to a gene. The germline V gene encodes CDR1 KGHSH and CDR2 LQKENI. The CDR3 is made up of 18 amino acids. The CDR3 bases are TGTGCCAGCTCACCGACCCCCTTTGCAGGGGGCACTTCGGGGCCCCAGCATTTT. It specifies CASSPTPFAGGTSGPQHF.

The chain links TRBV7-9 to TRBJ2-2; TRBD2 agrees at 7 bases. V lost 2 bases, J lost 4 bases, and 7 bases stayed unmatched. The CDR3 spans 16 residues. CDR1 and CDR2 from the germline V gene are SEHNR and FQNEAQ (reference sequence). The CDR3 DNA reads as TGTGCCAGCAGCTTAACTAGTGGGAGGGCCACCGGGGAGCTGTTTTTT. This sequence encodes CASSLTSGRATGELFF.

The chain employs TRBV5-8 and TRBJ1-4; D not resolved. V gave up 0 bases and J gave up 7 bases, with 10 bases separating them. The CDR3 contains 14 residues. Germline loops: CDR1 SGHTS, CDR2 YDEGEE. The CDR3 loop is CASSLGAQVEKLFF. As DNA, the CDR3 is TGTGCCAGCAGCTTGGGGGCGCAGGTTGAAAAACTGTTTTTT. Complete variable domain (other parts from reference TRBV5-8 and TRBJ1-4): EAGVTQSPTHLIKTRGQQATLRCSPISGHTSVYWYQQALGLGLQFLLWYDEGEERNRGNFPPRFSGRQFPNYSSELNVNALELEDSALYLCASSLGAQVEKLFFGSGTQLSVL.

The chain is built from TRBV18 and TRBJ1-1; 7 bases line up with TRBD1. Germline V gives CDR1 KGHSH, CDR2 LQKENI. The CDR3 is made up of 13 amino acids. Trimming removed 3 bases from V and 4 bases from J; junction bases left unmatched: 2. In DNA, the CDR3 is TGTGCCAGCTCACCCACAGGGGTCACTGAAGCTTTCTTT. Translating gives CASSPTGVTEAFF. Combining the CDR3 with reference TRBV18 and TRBJ1-1 gives the whole variable domain NAGVMQNPRHLVRRRGQEARLRCSPMKGHSHVYWYRQLPEEGLKFMVYLQKENIIDESGMPKERFSAEFPKEGPSILRIQQVVRGDSAAYFCASSPTGVTEAFFGQGTRLTVV.

J is TRBJ2-7 and V is TRBV7-8, with a possible D match to TRBD1 (6 bases). Germline loops: CDR1 SGHVS, CDR2 FQNEAQ. V shed 5 bases and J shed 5 bases, with 10 bases lying between them. The CDR3 covers 12 residues. The CDR3 sequence: CASSVQGDEQYF. For the CDR3, the DNA is TGTGCCAGCAGCGTACAGGGAGACGAGCAGTACTTC. Full variable domain (missing parts from reference TRBV7-8 and TRBJ2-7): GAGVSQSPRYKVAKRGQDVALRCDPISGHVSLFWYQQALGQGPEFLTYFQNEAQLDKSGLPSDRFFAERPEGSVSTLKIQRTQQEDSAVYLCASSVQGDEQYFGPGTRLTVT.

The V call is TRBV29-1, the J call TRBJ2-7, with 7 bases that match TRBD1. Germline trimming cut 6 bases from V and 2 bases from J; bases unmatched to any gene: 4. The germline gives CDR1 SQVTM, CDR2 ANQGSEA. This CDR3 is built from 12 residues. The chain's CDR3 is CSVGGQAYEQYF. The CDR3 region has the DNA TGCAGCGTCGGAGGACAGGCCTACGAGCAGTACTTC.

This clone was recorded a few times. This chain's CDR3 is CASRRTGKGSEQYF. DNA for the CDR3: TGTGCCAGCAGGCGGACAGGGAAGGGGAGCGAGCAGTACTTC. This chain uses TRBV25-1 with TRBJ2-7; 8 bases line up with TRBD1. The germline gives CDR1 MGHDK, CDR2 SYGVNS. V lost 6 bases, J lost 6 bases, and 10 bases stayed unmatched. The CDR3 contains 14 residues.

The chain combines TRBV6-1 with TRBJ2-7, with TRBD2 identical over 8 bases. With 7 bases clipped from V and 2 bases from J, the junction kept 10 bases outside the gene matches. In germline, CDR1 is MNHNS, CDR2 SASEGT. The CDR3 is 15 amino acids. Written as DNA, the CDR3 is TGTGCCAGCAAAAGACCGGGACTAGGCGCCTACGAGCAGTACTTC. Encoded protein: CASKRPGLGAYEQYF.

V is TRBV18 and J is TRBJ1-3; unclear D gene. Trimming removed 2 bases at V and 0 bases at J, with 5 bases between. CDR3 length equals 14 residues. The germline gives CDR1 KGHSH, CDR2 LQKENI. CDR3 nucleotides: TGTGCCAGCTCACCAGGCAGCTCTGGAAACACCATATATTTT. Translation: CASSPGSSGNTIYF.

The J gene is TRBJ1-1, the V gene TRBV30; the D gene is possibly TRBD1 (5 bases). The ends were cut back, 0 bases at V and 4 bases at J, with 12 bases in the middle. The CDR3 length is 14 residues. Germline CDR1 reads GTSNPN; CDR2 reads SVGIG (reference sequence). The CDR3 sequence is CAWSVWQGITEAFF. The DNA for the CDR3 is TGTGCCTGGAGTGTATGGCAGGGAATCACTGAAGCTTTCTTT.

The CDR3 DNA reads as TGTGCCATCAGTGAGTCGACAGATGAGCAGTTCTTC. Translation: CAISESTDEQFF. The V call is TRBV10-3, the J call TRBJ2-1, with a possible D match to TRBD1 (5 bases). Per the germline V gene, CDR1 is ENHRY and CDR2 is SYGVKD. Trimming took 0 bases from V and 8 from J, leaving 5 bases between them. The CDR3 consists of 12 residues.

CDR3 protein: CASSLLEKNYEKLFF. In nucleotides, the CDR3 is TGTGCCAGCAGCTTGTTAGAAAAGAACTATGAAAAACTGTTTTTT. This chain links TRBV5-8 with TRBJ1-4; no clear D. Trimming removed 1 base at V and 6 bases at J, with 13 bases between. Looked up from germline, CDR1 is SGHTS and CDR2 is YDEGEE. CDR3 length: 15 amino acids.

The chain joins TRBV11-3 to TRBJ1-5, with a tentative D call TRBD1 (5 bases). This CDR3 has 15 residues. The germline V gene has CDR1 SGHNT and CDR2 YENEEA. Trimming cost V 8 bases and J 7 bases, with 21 bases left between them. The CDR3 DNA sequence: TGTGCCAGCGGACCCCCCGACTACGGGGGGCAGCCCCAGCATTTT. Amino acids: CASGPPDYGGQPQHF. Drawing the rest from reference TRBV11-3 and TRBJ1-5, the complete variable domain is EAGVVQSPRYKIIEKKQPVAFWCNPISGHNTLYWYLQNLGQGPELLIRYENEEAVDDSQLPKDRFSAERLKGVDSTLKIQPAELGDSAVYLCASGPPDYGGQPQHFGDGTRLSIL.

As concerns this clone: This sequence may be a read error, since a much larger clone differs from it by one base. This chain connects TRBV7-2 to TRBJ2-5; possible D gene TRBD2, 5 bases. The V gene's germline CDR1 is SGHTA and CDR2 FQGNSA. The CDR3 length is 13 residues. V shed 1 base and J shed 5 bases, with 8 bases lying between them. CDR3 DNA sequence: TGTGCCAGCAGCTTAGTGAGGGAGGAGACCCAGTACTTC. Protein product: CASSLVREETQYF. The full variable domain, in which reference TRBV7-2 and TRBJ2-5 provide the parts outside the CDR3, is GAGVSQSPSNKVTEKGKDVELRCDPISGHTALYWYRQSLGQGLEFLIYFQGNSAPDKSGLPSDRFSAERTGGSVSTLTIQRTQQEDSAVYLCASSLVREETQYFGPGTRLLVL.

The chain recombines TRBV28 with TRBJ1-1, with TRBD1 as a possible D gene (6 bases). Germline CDR1 and CDR2: MDHEN and SYDVKM. This CDR3 is 14 amino acids long. Trimming removed 2 bases from V and 2 bases from J, with 9 bases in between. CDR3 bases: TGTGCCAGCAGTTTAGGGACACTTAACACTGAAGCTTTCTTT. It encodes CASSLGTLNTEAFF.